Listed here is a single T cell receptor (beta chain). Its antigen is still unknown. Germline assignment: CDR1 SGHAT and CDR2 FQNNGV. V trimming: 2 bases; J trimming: 3 bases; junction bases outside the gene matches: 8. The CDR3 contains 17 residues. The data belong to a study of T cell repertoires in cytomegalovirus infection. The overall study: CMV epitopes that were recently identified and HLA-C-restricted were used alongside well-studied HLA-B-restricted ones. Public TCR beta signatures indicated both CMV infection and matching HLA type.

MiXCR, run by TCRdb on the reads, gives a single entry per CDR3 protein. The sample yields fewer than 1,000,000 distinct CDR3 sequences, approximately 30% seen once. Study results and caveats: The cumulative frequency of public TCR beta families identified carriers of CMV plus the relevant HLA. Predominance within the ex vivo response was attributable to HLA-C-restricted CMV-specific TCR beta clonotypes.

This receptor was obtained from a human donor in good health (CMV status not recorded). Some clones in this sample may be carry-over from other donors' samples. This chain links TRBV11-2 with TRBJ2-3; 10 bases agree with TRBD2. The sequenced sample was cultured CD8+ T cells from PBMCs, obtained from culture after CMV antigen stimulation. As DNA, the CDR3 is TGTGCCAGCAGCTTAAGGCTAGCGGGGGCCCATACAGATACGCAGTATTTT. Encoded protein: CASSLRLAGAHTDTQYF.